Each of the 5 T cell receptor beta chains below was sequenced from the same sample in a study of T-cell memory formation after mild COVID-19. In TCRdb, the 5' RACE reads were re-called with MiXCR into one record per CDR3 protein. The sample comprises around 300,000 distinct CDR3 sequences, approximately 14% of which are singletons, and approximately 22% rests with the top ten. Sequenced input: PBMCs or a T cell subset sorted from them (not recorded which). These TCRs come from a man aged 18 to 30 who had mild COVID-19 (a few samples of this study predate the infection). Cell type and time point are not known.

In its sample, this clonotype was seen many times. The CDR3 here is CASSSRTDRNTEAFF. CDR3 DNA sequence: TGCGCCAGCAGCTCAAGGACAGATAGGAACACTGAAGCTTTCTTT. The chain employs TRBV5-1 and TRBJ1-1, with D maybe TRBD1 (6 bases). Germline assignment: CDR1 SGHRS and CDR2 YFSETQ. CDR3 size: 15 residues. Trimming took off 3 bases at V and 1 base at J, with 13 bases between the two ends.

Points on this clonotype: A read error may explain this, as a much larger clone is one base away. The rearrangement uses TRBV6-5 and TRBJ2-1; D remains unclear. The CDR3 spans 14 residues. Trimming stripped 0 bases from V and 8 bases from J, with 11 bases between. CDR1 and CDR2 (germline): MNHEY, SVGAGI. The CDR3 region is CASSYSLDQDEQFF. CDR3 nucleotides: TGTGCCAGCAGTTACTCGCTAGACCAGGATGAGCAGTTCTTC.

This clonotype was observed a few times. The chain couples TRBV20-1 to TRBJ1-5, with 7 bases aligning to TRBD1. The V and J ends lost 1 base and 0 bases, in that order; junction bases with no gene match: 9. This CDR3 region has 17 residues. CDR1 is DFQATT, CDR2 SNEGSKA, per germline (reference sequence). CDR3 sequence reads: CSARGDPGTASNQPQHF. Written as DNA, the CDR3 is TGCAGTGCTAGAGGCGACCCAGGGACAGCTAGCAATCAGCCCCAGCATTTT.

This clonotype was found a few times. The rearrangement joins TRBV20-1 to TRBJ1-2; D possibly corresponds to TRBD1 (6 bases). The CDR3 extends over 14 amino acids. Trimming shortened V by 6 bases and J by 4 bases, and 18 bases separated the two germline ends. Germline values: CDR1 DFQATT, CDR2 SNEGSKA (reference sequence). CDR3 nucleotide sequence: TGCAGTGCCCTACGGGGGCAACCGATCTATGGCTACACCTTC. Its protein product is CSALRGQPIYGYTF.

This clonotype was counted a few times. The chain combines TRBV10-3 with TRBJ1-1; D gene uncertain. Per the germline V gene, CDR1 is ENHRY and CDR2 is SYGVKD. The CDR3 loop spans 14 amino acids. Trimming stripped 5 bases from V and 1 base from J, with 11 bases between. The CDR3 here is CAISSGPKNTEAFF. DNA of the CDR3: TGTGCCATCAGTAGTGGACCGAAGAACACTGAAGCTTTCTTT.